The sequence of this TCR beta chain was determined in a study of T cells after yellow fever vaccination. CDR1 and CDR2 from the germline V gene are KGHDR and SFDVKD. V was cut by 2 bases and J by 0 bases, with 3 bases left in between. This CDR3 comprises 14 residues. There are many counts of this clonotype. The antigen remains unidentified. Broader study findings: At around 96% for CD4 and almost 90% for CD8, most primary-vaccination clones showed up again after the booster.

MiXCR, applied by TCRdb to the 5' RACE reads, yields one record per CDR3 protein. The sample includes under 550,000 distinct CDR3 sequences, around a fifth of them seen just once. The receptor comes from a man aged 18 to 35 who received the YFV17D yellow fever vaccine. This material consisted of PBMCs, taken more than 20 days after the first yellow fever vaccination. The chain has TRBV24-1 and TRBJ2-2; D is unclear. The CDR3 nucleotides are TGTGCCACCAGTGATTGGACGAACACCGGGGAGCTGTTTTTT. Amino acid sequence: CATSDWTNTGELFF.